A single TCR beta chain is shown here with its context. What it recognizes is unknown. The CDR3 has 16 amino acids. Germline values: CDR1 SGHNT, CDR2 YENEEA. V dropped 6 bases and J dropped 0; count of bases not matched to a gene: 5. PCR used 60 Vbeta primers and 13 Jbeta primers. The assay was immunoSEQ multiplex PCR, and TCRdb's table has in-frame clones only and misses some. The sample has 120,000 or so clones, over 65% seen once. This entry comes from a study of cytomegalovirus exposure and HLA in healthy donors. Broader study findings: Cytomegalovirus-associated status was assigned to around 160 TCR beta chains. Most TCRs appeared rarely, but some public TCRs recurred in many donors. It emerged from a later analysis that several of the most significant clusters appeared to be linked to common viral pathogens.

The sequencing sample was made of PBMCs. V gene TRBV11-3 combines with J gene TRBJ2-6, with 7 bases identical to TRBD1. The clonotype comes from a man between 18 and 35 years old in good health and CMV-seropositive. The CDR3 sequence is CASSDRVTSGANVLTF. DNA of the CDR3: TGTGCCAGCAGTGACAGGGTAACCTCTGGGGCCAACGTCCTGACTTTC.